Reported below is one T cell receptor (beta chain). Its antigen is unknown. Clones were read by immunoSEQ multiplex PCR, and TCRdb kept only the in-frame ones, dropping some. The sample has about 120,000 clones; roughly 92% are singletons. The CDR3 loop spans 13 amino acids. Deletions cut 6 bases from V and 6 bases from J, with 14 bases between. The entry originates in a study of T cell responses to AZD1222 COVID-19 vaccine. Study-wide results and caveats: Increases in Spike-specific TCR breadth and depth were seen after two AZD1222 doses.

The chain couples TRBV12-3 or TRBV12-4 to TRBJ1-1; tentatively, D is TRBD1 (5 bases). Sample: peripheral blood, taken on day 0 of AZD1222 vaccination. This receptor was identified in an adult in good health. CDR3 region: CASSSGGGAEAFF. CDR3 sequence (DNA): TGTGCCAGCAGCTCCGGCGGGGGGGCTGAAGCTTTCTTT.